The 28 T cell receptor beta chains presented below share a single source sample, sequenced in a study of T-cell reconstitution after alpha-beta-depleted transplantation in children. Using unique molecular identifiers, the investigators prepared the TCRbeta library. TCRdb reprocessed the PCR reads with MiXCR, giving one entry per CDR3 protein. This sample carries just under 550,000 distinct CDR3 sequences, around 16% of them seen once, and the ten largest clones take about 3.1%. Sequencing used PBMCs from the stem cell graft donor, obtained from the stem cell graft. These receptors were obtained from a human donor who donated a stem cell graft to a child with acute lymphoblastic leukemia.

The chain has TRBV2 and TRBJ2-7; D remains unclear. CDR3 length equals 15 residues. V gave up 1 base and J gave up 0 bases, with 10 bases separating them. From germline, CDR1 is SNHLY and CDR2 FYNNEI. The CDR3: CASSEGSYFSYEQYF. In nucleotides, the CDR3 is TGTGCCAGCAGTGAAGGGTCTTACTTCTCCTACGAGCAGTACTTC.

The V and J genes are TRBV29-1 and TRBJ2-1, with TRBD1 matching 10 bases. After removal of 6 bases from V and 0 bases from J, the junction contained 14 bases not matched to a gene. Per the germline V gene, CDR1 is SQVTM and CDR2 is ANQGSEA. There are 18 residues in the CDR3. CDR3 in amino acids: CSVAGTGVLSASYNEQFF. CDR3 DNA sequence: TGCAGCGTAGCCGGGACAGGGGTTTTGTCAGCCTCCTACAATGAGCAGTTCTTC.

CDR3 region: CSARALVAGPSYNEQFF. The CDR3 nucleotides read TGCAGTGCTAGAGCGTTGGTAGCGGGGCCTTCCTACAATGAGCAGTTCTTC. The chain couples TRBV20-1 to TRBJ2-1; TRBD2 matches 8 bases. This CDR3 has 17 amino acids. V was pared by 1 base and J by 1 base, with 9 bases of the junction left unmatched. Germline V gives CDR1 DFQATT, CDR2 SNEGSKA (reference sequence).

The chain joins TRBV12-3 or TRBV12-4 to TRBJ2-5, with TRBD1 identical over 11 bases. The length of the CDR3 is 16 residues. V shed 6 bases and J 4 bases; nucleotides not matched to a gene: 10. The CDR3 reads CASSSGTGGYGETQYF. The CDR3 coding sequence is TGTGCCAGCAGCTCCGGGACAGGGGGGTACGGAGAGACCCAGTACTTC.

This rearrangement joins TRBV20-1 to TRBJ1-6, with D hard to call. Trimming stripped 0 bases from V and 0 bases from J, with 12 bases between. CDR1 DFQATT and CDR2 SNEGSKA come from the germline V gene (reference sequence). This CDR3 contains 17 residues. CDR3 loop: CSARDMQASSYNSPLHF. For the CDR3, the DNA is TGCAGTGCTAGAGATATGCAGGCAAGCTCCTATAATTCACCCCTCCACTTT.

Ten or more counts support this clonotype. The chain employs TRBV3-1 and TRBJ2-7, with D possibly being TRBD1 (5 bases). V was clipped by 3 bases and J by 2 bases, with 17 bases between them. The V gene's germline CDR1 is LGHDT and CDR2 YNNKEL (reference sequence). The CDR3 extends over 16 amino acids. The CDR3 sequence is CASSHPLVDRPYEQYF. CDR3 bases: TGTGCCAGCAGCCACCCCCTTGTAGACAGACCCTACGAGCAGTACTTC.

This rearrangement joins TRBV9 to TRBJ2-5; 10 positions match TRBD2. Germline V gene sequence: CDR1 SGDLS, CDR2 YYNGEE. The CDR3 covers 15 residues. J lost 4 bases, V lost 0 bases, and 3 bases had no gene match. As DNA, the CDR3 is TGTGCCAGCAGCGTAGTGGGGACTAGCGTAGAGACCCAGTACTTC. Translation gives CASSVVGTSVETQYF.

This chain joins TRBV29-1 and TRBJ1-1, with D possibly matching TRBD1 (6 bases). CDR3 length: 14 residues. Germline loops: CDR1 SQVTM, CDR2 ANQGSEA. Trimming pared 7 bases from V and 0 bases from J, leaving 15 bases between. CDR3 amino acids: CSGRTEKMNTEAFF. The DNA of the CDR3 is TGCAGCGGCCGGACAGAAAAAATGAACACTGAAGCTTTCTTT.

This clonotype was counted a few times. The chain is built from TRBV5-1 and TRBJ2-1, with a possible D match to TRBD2 (6 bases). Germline CDR1 and CDR2: SGHRS and YFSETQ. The CDR3 is 16 residues long. Between the trimmed V and J ends, which lost 0 bases and 5 bases, there was a span of 15 bases. The CDR3 coding sequence is TGCGCCAGCAGCTTGGTTGGTAGCGGAGGGGACAATGAGCAGTTCTTC. Its translation: CASSLVGSGGDNEQFF.

The table lists this clonotype with a few counts. The chain employs TRBV18 and TRBJ1-2; no firm D call. V dropped 6 bases and J dropped 2 bases, with 16 bases sitting between them. The length of the CDR3 is 15 residues. CDR1 KGHSH and CDR2 LQKENI come from the germline V gene. The CDR3 nucleotides read TGTGCCAGCTCCCAGGTCGCGTCCGAGAACTATGGCTACACCTTC. This translates into CASSQVASENYGYTF.

The table lists this clonotype with a few counts. The CDR3 DNA reads TGTGCCAGCAGCCAAGAAGGGACGGGAACTAATGAAAAACTGTTTTTT. Its translation is CASSQEGTGTNEKLFF. The rearrangement links TRBV3-1 to TRBJ1-4, with D perhaps TRBD1 (5 bases). Per germline, CDR1 LGHDT and CDR2 YNNKEL (reference sequence). The CDR3 covers 16 residues. With 0 bases removed from V and 1 base from J, the gap between germline ends came to 9 bases.

The CDR3 DNA follows: TGCGCCAGCAGCCAAGATTTGCGCACGGGAGATGGGGAGGAGACCCAGTACTTC. Protein product: CASSQDLRTGDGEETQYF. The V and J genes are TRBV4-1 and TRBJ2-5; a possible D gene is TRBD2 (6 bases). This CDR3 comprises 18 residues. Looked up from germline, CDR1 is MGHRA and CDR2 is YSYEKL. Trimming left V 0 bases short and J 5 bases short, with 22 bases between.

The J gene is TRBJ2-3, the V gene TRBV5-1; D is perhaps TRBD1 or TRBD2 (5 bases each). The CDR3 covers 15 residues. Germline V gives CDR1 SGHRS, CDR2 YFSETQ. Trimming shortened V by 0 bases and J by 8 bases, and 16 bases separated the two germline ends. DNA for the CDR3: TGCGCCAGCAGCTTGGTCGGGACCCCAGGCGGTACGCAGTATTTT. This codes for CASSLVGTPGGTQYF.

This clonotype was detected only once. The chain carries TRBV25-1 and TRBJ2-1; TRBD1 is a possible D gene (6 bases). The germline V and J ends were trimmed by 2 bases and 5 bases, with 13 bases remaining between them. CDR1 is MGHDK and CDR2 is SYGVNS in the germline V gene. The CDR3 loop spans 15 amino acids. CDR3 sequence: CASSEAQGKHNEQFF. The CDR3 DNA reads as TGTGCCAGCAGTGAAGCACAGGGAAAACACAATGAGCAGTTCTTC.

This clonotype was detected only a few times. The CDR3 protein is CASSILSTANTGELFF. In DNA form, the CDR3 reads TGTGCCAGCAGCATACTATCGACAGCGAACACCGGGGAGCTGTTTTTT. This chain joins TRBV9 and TRBJ2-2, with D perhaps matching TRBD1 (5 bases). The length of the CDR3 is 16 residues. Per germline, CDR1 SGDLS and CDR2 YYNGEE. The V end lost 4 bases, the J end lost 0 bases, and 13 bases lay between the germline ends.

The chain uses TRBV5-1 and TRBJ2-1; no clear D. Germline V gene data show CDR1 as SGHRS and CDR2 as YFSETQ. V was clipped by 5 bases and J by 7 bases, with 16 bases between them. This CDR3 comprises 14 residues. Here the CDR3 reads CASRSLRKGNEQFF. The CDR3 DNA is TGCGCCAGCAGATCACTCCGAAAGGGAAATGAGCAGTTCTTC.

The chain links TRBV10-2 to TRBJ1-2, with TRBD1 as a possible D gene (5 bases). Germline V CDR1 and CDR2: WSHSY, SAAADI. Between the trimmed V and J ends, which lost 3 bases and 6 bases, there was a span of 14 bases. The CDR3 extends over 14 amino acids. The CDR3 nucleotides read TGCGCCAGCAGTGATACCAGGGAGACAGATGGCTACACCTTC. Protein product: CASSDTRETDGYTF.

V gene TRBV20-1 combines with J gene TRBJ1-1; 8 bases align to TRBD1. Germline assignment: CDR1 DFQATT and CDR2 SNEGSKA (reference sequence). The CDR3 consists of 11 residues. Trimming took 4 bases from V and 11 from J; bases not matched to a gene: 6. CDR3 sequence: CSATPDRAAFF. CDR3 DNA: TGCAGTGCTACTCCGGACAGGGCGGCTTTCTTT.

The V and J genes are TRBV2 and TRBJ2-3, with D possibly being TRBD2 (6 bases). V lost 7 bases and J lost 3, with 14 bases in between. The CDR3 contains 14 residues. CDR1 SNHLY and CDR2 FYNNEI come from the germline V gene. CDR3 sequence (DNA): TGTGCCAGCAAGGTGGGAGGTATGACAGATACGCAGTATTTT. Translating it yields CASKVGGMTDTQYF.

The chain links TRBV20-1 to TRBJ1-2; D not resolved. The CDR3 runs 13 residues. The germline gives CDR1 DFQATT, CDR2 SNEGSKA (reference sequence). V was pared by 7 bases and J by 1 base, with 13 bases between. CDR3 nucleotide sequence: TGCAGTGGCACAACAGAGAATAACTATGGCTACACCTTC. It specifies CSGTTENNYGYTF.

This clonotype has a handful of counts. The J gene is TRBJ2-2, the V gene TRBV30, with 9 positions matching TRBD2. J lost 4 bases, V lost 2 bases, and 5 bases had no gene match. CDR1 is GTSNPN and CDR2 is SVGIG in the germline V gene (reference sequence). The CDR3 covers 15 residues. CDR3 in amino acids: CAWSPGLASTGELFF. As DNA, the CDR3 is TGTGCCTGGAGTCCCGGACTAGCGTCCACCGGGGAGCTGTTTTTT.

This clonotype was counted between two and nine times. The genes are TRBV20-1 and TRBJ2-4, with 11 nucleotides matching TRBD2. This CDR3 comprises 20 residues. The germline V gene has CDR1 DFQATT and CDR2 SNEGSKA (reference sequence). The junction had 15 bases not matched to a gene; V was cut back by 1 base and J by 1 base. This CDR3 reads CSARALLVAGGPSAKNIQYF. The CDR3 nucleotides are TGCAGTGCTAGAGCCTTACTGGTAGCGGGAGGGCCTAGCGCCAAAAACATTCAGTACTTC.

CDR3 sequence reads: CSALQASNPSYEQYF. CDR3 in DNA: TGCAGTGCTCTCCAGGCATCAAACCCTTCCTACGAGCAGTACTTC. The chain has TRBV20-1 and TRBJ2-7, with no clear D. Germline loops: CDR1 DFQATT, CDR2 SNEGSKA (reference sequence). The CDR3 has 15 residues. V was shortened by 5 bases and J by 1 base, with 18 bases between the two germline ends.

This clonotype was found many times. The chain has TRBV7-2 and TRBJ2-5; no clear D. Germline V gene lookup returns CDR1 SGHTA and CDR2 FQGNSA. This CDR3 is built from 12 residues. The V end lost 5 bases, the J end lost 0 bases, and 4 bases lay between the germline ends. The DNA for the CDR3 is TGTGCCAGCAGCACGTACCAAGAGACCCAGTACTTC. Translating it yields CASSTYQETQYF.

In its sample, this clonotype was seen many times. This chain links TRBV7-3 with TRBJ2-1; 9 bases line up with TRBD1. J was trimmed by 5 bases and V by 3 bases; bases with no gene match: 2. The CDR3 extends over 14 amino acids. Germline loops: CDR1 SGHTA, CDR2 FQGTGA. The CDR3 region is CASSLGQGHNEQFF. The CDR3 DNA is TGTGCCAGCAGCTTGGGACAGGGCCACAATGAGCAGTTCTTC.

The chain carries TRBV7-2 and TRBJ2-3, with D perhaps given as TRBD1 or TRBD2 (6 bases each). V gave up 4 bases and J gave up 2 bases, with 16 bases separating them. CDR1 is SGHTA and CDR2 is FQGNSA in the germline V gene. CDR3 length: 16 amino acids. The CDR3 protein is CASSSSGGPDTDTQYF. The CDR3 DNA reads as TGTGCCAGCAGCTCATCCGGGGGCCCGGACACAGATACGCAGTATTTT.

The V call is TRBV3-1, the J call TRBJ2-2; D might be TRBD1 or TRBD2, each matching 6 bases. The germline V and J ends were trimmed by 3 bases and 0 bases, with 8 bases remaining between them. The germline gives CDR1 LGHDT, CDR2 YNNKEL (reference sequence). The CDR3 sequence is 15 residues long. In DNA form, the CDR3 reads TGTGCCAGCAGCCATAGGGGGGCGAACACCGGGGAGCTGTTTTTT. This encodes CASSHRGANTGELFF.

This clonotype came up a few times. The rearrangement links TRBV7-3 to TRBJ2-3; TRBD2 agrees at 7 bases. This CDR3 has 13 amino acids. Germline lookup yields CDR1 SGHTA and CDR2 FQGTGA. The junction had 4 bases not matched to a gene; V was cut back by 4 bases and J by 6 bases. CDR3 sequence reads: CASSSGLGDTQYF. The CDR3 nucleotides are TGTGCCAGCAGCTCCGGACTAGGGGATACGCAGTATTTT.